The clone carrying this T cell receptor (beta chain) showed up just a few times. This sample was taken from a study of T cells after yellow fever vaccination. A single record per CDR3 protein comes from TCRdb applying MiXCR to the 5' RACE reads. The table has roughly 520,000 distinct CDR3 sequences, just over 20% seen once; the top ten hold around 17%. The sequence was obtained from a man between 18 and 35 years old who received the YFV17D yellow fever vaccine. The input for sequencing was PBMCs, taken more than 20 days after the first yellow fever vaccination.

This chain's CDR3 is CASSLDRPIETQYF. As DNA, the CDR3 is TGCGCCAGCAGCTTAGACAGACCCATAGAGACCCAGTACTTC. The chain joins TRBV5-1 to TRBJ2-5, with D tentatively TRBD1 (5 bases). Germline CDR1 and CDR2: SGHRS and YFSETQ. The CDR3 is 14 amino acids. The V end lost 2 bases, the J end lost 4 bases, and 12 bases lay between the germline ends.